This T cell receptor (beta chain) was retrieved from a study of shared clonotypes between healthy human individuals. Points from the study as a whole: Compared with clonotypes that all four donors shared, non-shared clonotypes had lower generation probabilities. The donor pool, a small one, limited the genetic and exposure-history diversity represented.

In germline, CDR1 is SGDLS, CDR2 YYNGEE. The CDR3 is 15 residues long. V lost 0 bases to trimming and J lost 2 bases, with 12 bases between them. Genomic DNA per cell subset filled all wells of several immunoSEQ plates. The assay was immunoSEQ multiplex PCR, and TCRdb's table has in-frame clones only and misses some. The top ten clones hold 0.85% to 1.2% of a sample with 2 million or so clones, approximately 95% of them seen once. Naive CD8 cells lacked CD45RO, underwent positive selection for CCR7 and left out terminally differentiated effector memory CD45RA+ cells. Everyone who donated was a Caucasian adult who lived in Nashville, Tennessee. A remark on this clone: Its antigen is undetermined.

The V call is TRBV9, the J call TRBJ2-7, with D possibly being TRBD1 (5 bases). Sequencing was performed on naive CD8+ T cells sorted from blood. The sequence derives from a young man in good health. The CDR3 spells CASSVDARVAYEQYF. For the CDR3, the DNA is TGTGCCAGCAGCGTAGACGCCAGGGTTGCCTACGAGCAGTACTTC.